This T cell receptor beta chain comes out of a study of T cell responses to AZD1222 COVID-19 vaccine. Germline V gene data show CDR1 as SGHNT and CDR2 as YYREEE (reference sequence). The CDR3 sequence is 16 residues long. Unmatched junction bases numbered 8, after V lost 0 bases and J lost 8 bases. Clones were read by immunoSEQ multiplex PCR, and TCRdb kept only the in-frame ones, dropping some. This sample has approximately 110,000 clones; approximately 89% occur once, and the top ten carry about 4.3%. This material consisted of peripheral blood, taken 28 days after the second AZD1222 dose. This chain connects TRBV5-4 to TRBJ1-4, with TRBD1 identical over 9 bases. This receptor was identified in an adult who received the AZD1222 COVID-19 vaccine. DNA for the CDR3: TGTGCCAGCAGCTTGGGCCCACAGGGGGCGCCGGAAAAACTGTTTTTT. Residues: CASSLGPQGAPEKLFF.